The rows below give T cell receptor beta chains drawn from one sample of a study of T cells in Graves' hyperthyroidism and ophthalmopathy. One entry per CDR3 protein results from TCRdb running MiXCR on the multiplex PCR reads. The repertoire holds about 420,000 distinct CDR3 sequences, with around 16% as singletons. The sequenced sample consisted of blood. Source of these receptors: a woman aged 18-35 years with Graves' hyperthyroidism. Each CDR3 is given with its conserved first and last residue. D genes are given only for firm matches. Expanded clones get a size class; other rows say once, few or many, or leave the size out.

size	J	V	D	CDR3	DNA
many	TRBJ2-3	TRBV24-1	.	CATSEATGPTDTQYF	TGTGCCACCAGTGAGGCGACAGGCCCGACAGATACGCAGTATTTT
.	TRBJ1-5	TRBV19	.	CASSKDRASIGGQPQHF	TGTGCCAGTAGTAAGGACCGGGCGTCAATCGGAGGTCAGCCCCAGCATTTT
.	TRBJ1-1	TRBV6-6	.	CASSYSSSMNTEAFF	TGTGCCAGCAGTTACTCCTCTAGTATGAACACTGAAGCTTTCTTT
few	TRBJ1-5	TRBV7-2	.	CASSRGQSSNQPQHF	TGTGCCAGCAGCCGAGGCCAGTCTAGCAATCAGCCCCAGCATTTT
.	TRBJ1-3	TRBV4-1	.	CASSQLMASGNTIYF	TGCGCCAGCAGCCAACTCATGGCCTCTGGAAACACCATATATTTT
many	TRBJ1-1	TRBV5-5	TRBD1	CASSYRDSRNTEAFF	TGTGCCAGCAGCTACCGGGACAGCCGTAACACTGAAGCTTTCTTT
.	TRBJ2-7	TRBV7-8	TRBD1	CASSLRIRTGGDYEQYF	TGTGCCAGCAGCCTCAGAATTCGGACAGGGGGCGACTACGAGCAGTACTTC
.	TRBJ1-5	TRBV27	.	CASRMSSWSNQPQHF	TGTGCCAGCAGGATGAGTAGTTGGAGCAATCAGCCCCAGCATTTT
.	TRBJ1-1	TRBV5-1	.	CASSTNWEGEAFF	TGCGCCAGCAGCACGAACTGGGAAGGTGAAGCTTTCTTT
.	TRBJ1-3	TRBV28	.	CASQTWGLAGNTIYF	TGTGCCAGCCAAACGTGGGGACTAGCTGGAAACACCATATATTTT
many	TRBJ2-7	TRBV27	TRBD1	CASRPGQASSYEQYF	TGTGCCAGCAGACCGGGACAGGCAAGCTCCTACGAGCAGTACTTC
.	TRBJ2-2	TRBV12-3/TRBV12-4	.	CASSFQQFGGELFF	TGTGCCAGCAGTTTCCAACAGTTCGGCGGGGAGCTGTTTTTT
.	TRBJ1-6	TRBV20-1	TRBD1	CSAQDRFGRSSPLHF	TGCAGTGCTCAGGACAGGTTCGGCAGGAGTTCACCCCTCCACTTT
.	TRBJ2-1	TRBV14	TRBD1	CASSPRGQGGNEQFF	TGTGCCAGCAGCCCCCGCGGACAGGGGGGGAATGAGCAGTTCTTC
many	TRBJ2-7	TRBV11-2	.	CASSSGHLSYEQYF	TGTGCCAGCAGCTCAGGACACCTCTCCTACGAGCAGTACTTC
few	TRBJ2-2	TRBV28	.	CASSSPWDFSNTGELFF	TGTGCCAGCAGTTCCCCCTGGGACTTCTCGAACACCGGGGAGCTGTTTTTT
few	TRBJ2-7	TRBV2	.	CASSDREQYF	TGTGCCAGCAGTGACAGGGAGCAGTACTTC
many	TRBJ1-2	TRBV12-3/TRBV12-4	TRBD1	CASSLSDRGVGGYTF	TGTGCCAGCAGTTTAAGCGACAGGGGGGTCGGTGGCTACACCTTC
many	TRBJ2-7	TRBV14	TRBD1	CASSPSGTGIYGQYF	TGTGCCAGCAGTCCATCCGGGACAGGGATCTATGGGCAGTACTTC
few	TRBJ2-7	TRBV11-2	.	CASSLKGTYEQYF	TGTGCCAGCAGCTTAAAAGGGACCTACGAGCAGTACTTC
.	TRBJ2-1	TRBV20-1	.	CSAYSDDEQFF	TGCAGTGCTTATAGCGACGATGAGCAGTTCTTC
many	TRBJ2-7	TRBV11-2	.	CASSLDLYEQYF	TGTGCCAGCAGCTTAGATTTGTACGAGCAGTACTTC
.	TRBJ1-6	TRBV6-6	.	CASSYSGGGSEGNSPLHF	TGTGCCAGCAGTTACTCCGGAGGGGGAAGTGAGGGGAATTCACCCCTCCACTTT
many	TRBJ1-2	TRBV28	TRBD1	CASRDRDRGYTF	TGTGCCAGTAGAGACAGGGATCGTGGCTACACCTTC
many	TRBJ2-1	TRBV3-1	TRBD1	CASSPHPDRFTNNEQFF	TGTGCCAGCAGCCCCCACCCGGACAGGTTCACCAACAATGAGCAGTTCTTC
.	TRBJ1-4	TRBV7-9	.	CASTRAGRSNEKLFF	TGTGCCAGCACCCGGGCAGGGCGGAGTAATGAAAAACTGTTTTTT
many	TRBJ2-3	TRBV11-2	TRBD2	CASSPGLAGDATQYF	TGTGCCAGCAGCCCCGGACTAGCGGGAGACGCTACGCAGTATTTT
.	TRBJ2-3	TRBV7-9	TRBD2	CASTGLAGGPQRDTQYF	TGTGCCAGCACCGGACTAGCGGGAGGGCCGCAAAGAGATACGCAGTATTTT
many	TRBJ2-5	TRBV11-2	TRBD2	CASSLRTSGVQETQYF	TGTGCCAGCAGCCTTCGGACTAGCGGGGTCCAAGAGACCCAGTACTTC
many	TRBJ2-3	TRBV27	.	CASSSAIRGTSSTDTQYF	TGTGCCAGCAGTTCCGCTATACGGGGGACCTCTAGCACAGATACGCAGTATTTT
.	TRBJ2-3	TRBV4-3	TRBD2	CASSQDRLASGGFTQYF	TGCGCCAGCAGCCAAGATAGGTTGGCTAGCGGGGGATTTACGCAGTATTTT
few	TRBJ1-1	TRBV9	.	CASGRVTNTEAFF	TGTGCCAGCGGACGGGTCACGAACACTGAAGCTTTCTTT
.	TRBJ1-5	TRBV11-2	TRBD1	CAGSPGQVNSNQPQHF	TGTGCCGGCAGCCCTGGACAGGTCAATAGCAATCAGCCCCAGCATTTT
few	TRBJ2-1	TRBV6-1	TRBD2	CATSTISWTSGHNEQFF	TGTGCCACCAGTACCATTTCCTGGACTAGCGGACACAATGAGCAGTTCTTC
many	TRBJ2-3	TRBV4-3	.	CASSEDGVEDPADTQYF	TGCGCCAGCAGCGAAGATGGAGTGGAGGACCCCGCGGATACGCAGTATTTT
.	TRBJ2-7	TRBV11-2	.	CASSSTRGSSYEQYF	TGTGCCAGCAGCTCTACCAGGGGAAGCTCCTACGAGCAGTACTTC
.	TRBJ1-4	TRBV15	TRBD1	CATSGMTGGYEKLFF	TGTGCCACCAGCGGAATGACAGGGGGCTATGAAAAACTGTTTTTT
.	TRBJ1-6	TRBV27	.	CASSFRTGNSPLHF	TGTGCCAGCAGTTTCCGTACGGGCAATTCACCCCTCCACTTT
.	TRBJ2-1	TRBV24-1	.	CATSQSALNEQFF	TGTGCCACCAGTCAATCGGCCCTGAATGAGCAGTTCTTC
few	TRBJ2-1	TRBV20-1	TRBD2	CSARSGTGLFLNEQFF	TGCAGTGCTAGGTCAGGGACGGGACTATTCCTCAATGAGCAGTTCTTC
few	TRBJ2-1	TRBV29-1	.	CSVEEGGYNEQFF	TGCAGCGTTGAGGAGGGGGGGTACAATGAGCAGTTCTTC
.	TRBJ1-5	TRBV4-3	.	CASSQEALYQPQHF	TGCGCCAGCAGCCAAGAGGCACTCTATCAGCCCCAGCATTTT
few	TRBJ2-7	TRBV20-1	TRBD2	CSASPPSGRTFSYEQYF	TGCAGTGCTAGTCCCCCCAGCGGGAGGACATTCTCCTACGAGCAGTACTTC